One and the same sample provided the 5 T cell receptor beta chains below, sequenced in a study of blood T cell repertoires in COVID-19. Produced via immunoSEQ multiplex PCR; TCRdb's table is partial and in-frame only. The table records 65,000 to 90,000 clones, 76% of them present only once. Sequences were obtained from peripheral blood. The source of these receptors is a man aged 65 to 85 with active or convalescent COVID-19.

The DNA of the CDR3 is TGTGCCAGCAGCTTTGCTAGGGGGCATACGCAGTATTTT. This sequence encodes CASSFARGHTQYF. The chain combines TRBV7-2 with TRBJ2-3, with TRBD1 identical over 7 bases. The V gene's germline CDR1 is SGHTA and CDR2 FQGNSA. V lost 3 bases to trimming and J lost 7 bases; unmatched junction nucleotides: 4. The CDR3 has 13 residues.

The rearrangement uses TRBV4-1 and TRBJ2-7; the match to TRBD1 covers 8 bases. After removal of 4 bases from V and 1 base from J, the junction contained 3 bases not matched to a gene. The CDR3 totals 14 residues. CDR1 is MGHRA, CDR2 YSYEKL, per germline. The CDR3 DNA follows: TGCGCCAGCAGCCGGGGACAGGTTTCCTACGAGCAGTACTTC. Encoded protein: CASSRGQVSYEQYF.

The chain combines TRBV7-7 with TRBJ2-7; possibly TRBD2 for D (6 bases). This CDR3 is 14 amino acids long. The V gene lost 5 bases and the J gene lost 0 bases, with 11 bases spanning the gap. The germline gives CDR1 SSHAT, CDR2 FNYEAQ (reference sequence). The CDR3 DNA sequence: TGTGCCAGCAGCCCCACTAGCAGCTCCTACGAGCAGTACTTC. Protein: CASSPTSSSYEQYF.

The V and J genes are TRBV5-1 and TRBJ1-2, with D possibly TRBD1 on 6 matching bases. V shed 2 bases and J shed 7 bases, with 12 bases lying between them. The length of the CDR3 is 13 residues. The germline V gene has CDR1 SGHRS and CDR2 YFSETQ. The CDR3: CASSFGGALGYTF. The CDR3 bases are TGCGCCAGCAGCTTTGGGGGGGCGCTTGGCTACACCTTC.

The gene calls are TRBV3-1 (or the pseudogene TRBV3-2) and TRBJ2-2; D possibly corresponds to TRBD2 (6 bases). V gave up 0 bases and J gave up 6 bases, with 14 bases separating them. Germline lookup yields CDR1 LGHDT and CDR2 YNNKEL (reference sequence). The CDR3 has 16 residues. The CDR3 nucleotides read TGTGCCAGCAGCCAAGATTTTAGCGGATATTCCGGGGAGCTGTTTTTT. It encodes CASSQDFSGYSGELFF.